Here is one T cell receptor (beta chain) with its context. Its antigen has not been determined. Within one base of it there is no much larger clone, and no base qualities were kept. This specimen includes other DNA sequences encoding the same CDR3. The data originate from a study of shared clonotypes between healthy human individuals (TCRdb year 2020). With respect to the entire study: Two women and a few men aged 18 to 49 years were included in the cohort. For each donor, three plates each were used for CD4 naive and CD4 memory, two plates were used for CD8 naive, and one plate was used for CD8 memory. To estimate repertoire size and how much clonotypes are shared between individuals, the study performed deep sequencing of blood TCR repertoires from five healthy adults. Libraries were prepared and TCR repertoires were sequenced by different laboratories using diverse techniques, in order to increase sequencing depth and limit assay-specific biases. Each donor's leukapheresis produced roughly between roughly 0.85 and 10 billion PBMCs.

Trimming removed 5 bases from V and 0 bases from J; the gene matches leave 6 bases unexplained. CDR1 and CDR2 were assigned from the germline V gene (reference sequence) as SEHNR and FQNEAQ. The CDR3, cysteine through phenylalanine, is 16 amino acids long. Of all the DNA, just the CDR3 is kept, 48 bases in frame from base 1. General findings and caveats noted by the study authors: Higher generation probabilities were observed for clonotypes shared by all four sorted-subset donors than for non-shared clonotypes. Because the study included a small number of donors, the genetic and exposure-history diversity represented was limited. Sampling was restricted to blood, and TCR repertoires in tissue are likely to differ from TCR repertoires in blood. Rarefaction of sorted-subset datasets indicated incomplete sequencing despite the large sequencing depth. Naive subsets generally had larger estimated clonotype richness than memory subsets. Based on pairwise subsampling, the degree of clonotype sharing among donors was expected to be affected by sequencing depth. Across a few donors, around 5% of naive CD4, approximately 3.6% of naive CD8, approximately 2.5% of memory CD4, and over 0.35% of memory CD8 clonotypes were shared.

Using the deep immunoSEQ assay, multiplex PCR amplified TCR CDR3 regions from genomic DNA. Genomic DNA extracted from each cell subset was distributed evenly over all wells of several immunoSEQ 96-well plates, and each plate served as one replicate. For sorted subsets, approximately 0.2 ug of genomic DNA, equivalent to 30,000 or so T cell genomes, went into each replicate PCR. The purified libraries were quantified using a Qubit 3.0 fluorometer, sized with a Bioanalyzer 2100, and then quantified again using the KAPA Library Quantification kit. Every immunoSEQ 96-well plate was sequenced on a separate single-read 150-cycle Illumina NextSeq 550 flow cell. In the paper's pipeline: The immunoSEQ output contained only junctional sequences without quality scores, so filtering could not match that applied to full-length reads. Sequences were annotated with PyIR, a Python wrapper for IgBLAST v1.9, and V/J genes and CDR3 were assigned using IMGT germline references. Reads were filtered out if the reads had weak V/J assignments (E-value above 1e-6), no CDR3, stop codons, out-of-frame junctions, or ambiguous translated residues. A V3J clonotype was defined by an identical inferred V gene, J gene, and CDR3 amino acid sequence. To compute the percentage overlap between repertoires, the number of shared unique clonotypes was divided by the size of the smaller repertoire. Richness of each repertoire was evaluated using RTK rarefaction, the Chao1 estimator, and Recon v2.1 estimates of unobserved clonotypes. Generation probabilities for all TCRbeta clonotypes obtained by the gDNA method from a handful of donors were computed using OLGA. What TCRdb holds here is the immuneACCESS table cut down to in-frame rearrangements. Part of the clones is not present; checked against another copy, under half of the missing clones reflect an unresolved V gene, and the others are unexplained. V and J calls and clone size are those listed in that table; D and trimming were worked out from the DNA. This sample has about 820,000 clones in its table, and 80% to 95% of those were observed once. Around 24% of the sample is taken by the ten largest.

CD8 naive samples were obtained by positive selection for CCR7 among CD45RO-negative cells, yielding a CD45RA+CCR7+ population from which TemRA cells were excluded. The donors were healthy, HIV-negative adults who had no recently reported acute infections or vaccinations. All donors were Caucasian adults living in Nashville, Tennessee, USA. Blood was obtained by leukapheresis, after which PBMCs were separated by Ficoll-Histopaque density gradient centrifugation and cryopreserved in liquid nitrogen vapor phase. Analytical flow cytometry was used to check the purity and quantity of every magnetically sorted T cell population. Genomic DNA was isolated from every sorted fraction and measured by UV absorbance on a Nanodrop 2000c.

The sequence was collected from a man aged 25-45 years in good health. The sample comprised naive CD8+ T cells sorted from blood. This specimen's cell subset or site label, interpreted: CD45RA+CCR7+. The sequence is built from TRBV7-9 and TRBJ2-1, and TRBD2 aligns with 8 junction nucleotides. The bases read TGTGCCAGCAGCCCACCGAGCGGGAGCTCCTACAATGAGCAGTTCTTC. It translates to CASSPPSGSSYNEQFF.